These T cell receptor beta chains were read from a single sample in a study of OX40 agonist ivuxolimab in advanced cancers. Measured with immunoSEQ multiplex PCR; TCRdb has only the in-frame clones, and not every one. The table has 60,000 or so clones, over 75% seen once. Sequences were derived from CD4+ or CD8+ T cells sorted from blood, sampled in a trial of the OX40 agonist ivuxolimab. These receptors all stem from an adult with an advanced solid tumor such as melanoma, head and neck, liver or kidney cancer. Both conserved end residues are part of each CDR3. A D gene is named only where the DNA matches it firmly. Some rows have no size entry. The others give once, few or many, or a class for an expanded clone.

d_gene	abundance	j_gene	v_gene	CDR3nt	CDR3aa
NA	NA	TRBJ2-1	TRBV25-1	TGTGCCAGCAGTGATGCTAGTAGAGGGGGAAATGAGCAGTTCTTC	CASSDASRGGNEQFF
NA	NA	TRBJ2-1	TRBV28	TGTGCCAGCACGCGGACGTGGGGCTCCTACAATGAGCAGTTCTTC	CASTRTWGSYNEQFF
NA	NA	TRBJ1-1	TRBV28	TGTGCCAGCAGTTCTGCGACTGAAGCTTTCTTT	CASSSATEAFF
TRBD2	NA	TRBJ2-1	TRBV18	TGTGCCAGCTCACTGCAGGGAGGGGTTGAGCAGTTCTTC	CASSLQGGVEQFF
TRBD1	NA	TRBJ1-3	TRBV2	TGTGCCAGCACGCCGGACAGGGGAAACACCATATATTTT	CASTPDRGNTIYF
NA	NA	TRBJ1-1	TRBV5-5	TGTGCCAGCAGCCGCGGCGGTGGGGACACTGAAGCTTTCTTT	CASSRGGGDTEAFF
NA	NA	TRBJ1-2	TRBV6-5	TGTGCCAGCAGTTACTCGGGGGGGAGCTATGGCTACACCTTC	CASSYSGGSYGYTF
NA	NA	TRBJ1-5	TRBV7-8	TGTGCCAGCAGCTTAGAAGGGTTGACGGGCAATCAGCCCCAGCATTTT	CASSLEGLTGNQPQHF
NA	NA	TRBJ1-5	TRBV2	TGTGCCAGCAAGCGGAATAGCAATCAGCCCCAGCATTTT	CASKRNSNQPQHF
NA	NA	TRBJ2-1	TRBV10-1	TGCGCCAGCAGTGAGTCGATCACGGTGAATGAGCAGTTCTTC	CASSESITVNEQFF
NA	NA	TRBJ2-4	TRBV7-9	TGTGCCAGCAGCTTATGGGACGCTAAAAACATTCAGTACTTC	CASSLWDAKNIQYF
NA	NA	TRBJ2-5	TRBV30	TGTGCCTGGAGTGTAATCGGTGAGACCCAGTACTTC	CAWSVIGETQYF
NA	NA	TRBJ2-5	TRBV29-1	TGCAGCGTCTGGGAGGAAGAGACCCAGTACTTC	CSVWEEETQYF
TRBD1	NA	TRBJ2-1	TRBV5-1	TGCGCCAGCAGCTACAGGACAGGGGGCAATGAGCAGTTCTTC	CASSYRTGGNEQFF
NA	NA	TRBJ1-6	TRBV29-1	TGCAGCGTAAAACGACACACCAATTCACCCCTCCACTTT	CSVKRHTNSPLHF
NA	NA	TRBJ2-5	TRBV2	TGTGCCAGCAGTTCGCCAGTCGGGGAGACCCAGTACTTC	CASSSPVGETQYF
NA	NA	TRBJ1-2	TRBV6-1	TGTGCCAGCAGGGCCGGGGCGGCAGATAACTATGGCTACACCTTC	CASRAGAADNYGYTF
NA	once	TRBJ1-1	TRBV21-1	TGTGCCAGCAGCACCGGACAGAAGACTATGAACACTGAAGCTTTCTTT	CASSTGQKTMNTEAFF
NA	NA	TRBJ1-5	TRBV30	TGTGCCTGGAGTGGGGGAAGGTATCAGCCCCAGCATTTT	CAWSGGRYQPQHF
NA	NA	TRBJ2-5	TRBV5-4	TGTGCCAGCAGCGAAGTGGAGAACCAAGAGACCCAGTACTTC	CASSEVENQETQYF
NA	NA	TRBJ2-2	TRBV19	TGTGCCAGTAATACGAACACCGGGGAGCTGTTTTTT	CASNTNTGELFF
NA	few	TRBJ2-6	TRBV11-1	TGTGCCAGCAGCTTACAGGGTGCGGGAGGGGCCAACGTCCTGACTTTC	CASSLQGAGGANVLTF
TRBD1	few	TRBJ1-1	TRBV7-2	TGTGCCAGCAGCCTAGGACAGGGTTCCACTGAAGCTTTCTTT	CASSLGQGSTEAFF
NA	NA	TRBJ1-2	TRBV5-1	TGCGCCAGCAGCTTGTGGTCCGGTGGGAACTATGGCTACACCTTC	CASSLWSGGNYGYTF
NA	NA	TRBJ2-3	TRBV2	TGTGCCAGCAGTAGGGGACTGCGATTCACAGATACGCAGTATTTT	CASSRGLRFTDTQYF
NA	NA	TRBJ2-7	TRBV2	TGTGCCAGCAGTGACGACAGCGAGCAGTACTTC	CASSDDSEQYF
NA	NA	TRBJ1-1	TRBV18	TGTGCCAGCTCACCACCTGGGGTGATGAACACTGAAGCTTTCTTT	CASSPPGVMNTEAFF
TRBD1	NA	TRBJ1-6	TRBV9	TGTGCCAGCAGCTTCGGACAGGCGGGTTCACCCCTCCACTTT	CASSFGQAGSPLHF
TRBD2	once	TRBJ2-1	TRBV27	TGTGCCAGCAGTTTAATGGCAACGGGAGGGAGCCATGAGCAGTTCTTC	CASSLMATGGSHEQFF
TRBD1	NA	TRBJ1-2	TRBV5-1	TGCGCCAGCAGCTCCGAGGGGGCCGCTAGGGGCTACACCTTC	CASSSEGAARGYTF
TRBD1	once	TRBJ2-7	TRBV28	TGTGCCGTCAGCGGACAGGGTTTTCAGTACTTC	CAVSGQGFQYF
NA	NA	TRBJ2-3	TRBV9	TGTGCCAGCAGCGTAAGTGCAGGGACTAGCACAGATACGCAGTATTTT	CASSVSAGTSTDTQYF
NA	NA	TRBJ2-2	TRBV11-3	TGTGCCAGCAGCCCCTTGAGGGGCGGGGAGCTGTTTTTT	CASSPLRGGELFF
TRBD1	NA	TRBJ1-2	TRBV28	TGTGCCAGCAGTTTTCAGGGGGTGGCTCGGTACGGCTACACCTTC	CASSFQGVARYGYTF
NA	NA	TRBJ2-6	TRBV30	TGTGCCTGGACTGCCGGTGGCTCTGGGGCCAACGTCCTGACTTTC	CAWTAGGSGANVLTF
NA	NA	TRBJ2-5	TRBV9	TGTGCCAGCAGCGTAGACAGCGGTTTCGGGGAGACCCAGTACTTC	CASSVDSGFGETQYF
TRBD1	NA	TRBJ2-1	TRBV25-1	TGTGCCAGCAGTCGACAGGGGTCCTACAATGAGCAGTTCTTC	CASSRQGSYNEQFF
NA	NA	TRBJ2-3	TRBV5-4	TGTGCCAGCACCATGGGACTTTCTAGCACAGATACGCAGTATTTT	CASTMGLSSTDTQYF
TRBD1	NA	TRBJ2-7	TRBV30	TGTGCCTGGAATCCCGACAGGGACGACGAGCAGTACTTC	CAWNPDRDDEQYF
NA	NA	TRBJ1-2	TRBV18	TGTGCCAGCTCACCGGAAGAAGGTACTGGCTACACCTTC	CASSPEEGTGYTF
NA	few	TRBJ1-3	TRBV10-3	TGTGCCATCAGTGAGTCTGTCAGTCAAGACACCATATATTTT	CAISESVSQDTIYF
NA	few	TRBJ1-4	TRBV2	TGTGCCAGCAGTGAAACGTTAGCTAATGAAAAACTGTTTTTT	CASSETLANEKLFF
NA	NA	TRBJ1-4	TRBV19	TGTGCCGCTCAAAGAGCGGCCAATGAAAAACTGTTTTTT	CAAQRAANEKLFF
TRBD2	once	TRBJ2-1	TRBV28	TGTGCCAGCAGTTTATCCCCGGGACTAGGGAGCTCCTACAATGAGCAGTTCTTC	CASSLSPGLGSSYNEQFF
TRBD2	NA	TRBJ2-1	TRBV7-9	TGTGCCAGCAGCTTAGCGGTCCTAGCGGGAAGAGATGAGCAGTTCTTC	CASSLAVLAGRDEQFF
NA	NA	TRBJ2-7	TRBV6-1	TGTGCCAGCAGGAAGGGGGACCTCGCGGGCTTCGAGCAGTACTTC	CASRKGDLAGFEQYF
NA	few	TRBJ1-1	TRBV29-1	TGCAGCGTTGTTGCTGCGAACACTGAAGCTTTCTTT	CSVVAANTEAFF
NA	once	TRBJ1-4	TRBV7-9	TGTGCCAGCAGCTTATTGTCCCGGAGCTCAACTAATGAAAAACTGTTTTTT	CASSLLSRSSTNEKLFF
NA	once	TRBJ1-1	TRBV11-2	TGTGCCAGCAGCTTGCTGGGGCCAGCTTTCTTT	CASSLLGPAFF
NA	NA	TRBJ1-2	TRBV5-1	TGCGCCAGCAGCTTGAAGCCCGCCGAGGGCTGGAACTATGGCTACACCTTC	CASSLKPAEGWNYGYTF